The rows below give T cell receptor beta chains drawn from one sample of a study of a mutant IDH1 vaccine in newly diagnosed glioma. Clones were read by immunoSEQ multiplex PCR, and TCRdb kept only the in-frame ones, dropping some. The repertoire holds some 33,000 clones, with 55% to 60% as singletons. No antigens are known for them. The specimen was PBMCs, collected from a glioma patient whose treatment included an IDH1 peptide vaccine. These receptors originate from a woman aged 18-35 years with glioma. Each CDR3 is given with its conserved first and last residue. A D gene is named only where the DNA matches it firmly. Some rows have no size entry. The others give once, few or many, or a class for an expanded clone.

clone_size: NA; j_call: TRBJ2-1; d_call: TRBD2; v_call: TRBV4-1; cdr3_nt: TGCGCCAGCAGTCGGGGGGAGTCCTACAATGAGCAGTTCTTC; cdr3_aa: CASSRGESYNEQFF
clone_size: few; j_call: TRBJ2-7; d_call: NA; v_call: TRBV20-1; cdr3_nt: TGCAGTGCTAAGAGGGACGAGCAGTACTTC; cdr3_aa: CSAKRDEQYF
clone_size: once; j_call: TRBJ2-1; d_call: NA; v_call: TRBV9; cdr3_nt: TGTGCCAGCAGCCCCCCTTCCTCCTGGAGCTCCTACAATGAGCAGTTCTTC; cdr3_aa: CASSPPSSWSSYNEQFF
clone_size: NA; j_call: TRBJ2-3; d_call: NA; v_call: TRBV29-1; cdr3_nt: TGCAGCGTTGAATTCACCACAGATACGCAGTATTTT; cdr3_aa: CSVEFTTDTQYF
clone_size: few; j_call: TRBJ1-1; d_call: NA; v_call: TRBV28; cdr3_nt: TGTGCCAGCAGTTTTCTGCAGGGCTTTACCACTGAAGCTTTCTTT; cdr3_aa: CASSFLQGFTTEAFF
clone_size: NA; j_call: TRBJ2-1; d_call: NA; v_call: TRBV29-1; cdr3_nt: TGCAGCGTTGGGGGGGTGTCTGGCTCCAACAATGAGCAGTTCTTC; cdr3_aa: CSVGGVSGSNNEQFF
clone_size: NA; j_call: TRBJ2-1; d_call: TRBD1; v_call: TRBV30; cdr3_nt: TGTGCCTCCGGGACAGGCTACAATGAGCAGTTCTTC; cdr3_aa: CASGTGYNEQFF
clone_size: NA; j_call: TRBJ2-1; d_call: TRBD2; v_call: TRBV7-9; cdr3_nt: TGTGCCAGCAGCTCCCTGGCTAGCGGGAGGTGGAATGAGCAGTTCTTC; cdr3_aa: CASSSLASGRWNEQFF
clone_size: few; j_call: TRBJ2-2; d_call: TRBD2; v_call: TRBV7-2; cdr3_nt: TGTGCCAGCAGCGCCCTAGCGGGAGCCGGGGAGCTGTTTTTT; cdr3_aa: CASSALAGAGELFF
clone_size: once; j_call: TRBJ1-1; d_call: TRBD1; v_call: TRBV28; cdr3_nt: TGTGCCAGCAGCCCGGGACAGGCCGAAGCTTTCTTT; cdr3_aa: CASSPGQAEAFF
clone_size: NA; j_call: TRBJ2-5; d_call: NA; v_call: TRBV7-2; cdr3_nt: TGTGCCACCCGGGCGACCAATCAAGAGACCCAGTACTTC; cdr3_aa: CATRATNQETQYF
clone_size: NA; j_call: TRBJ2-5; d_call: NA; v_call: TRBV7-2; cdr3_nt: TGTGCCAGCAGCACAGAGGTGGTCAGGCAAGAGACCCAGTACTTC; cdr3_aa: CASSTEVVRQETQYF